The rows below give T cell receptor beta chains drawn from one sample of a study of vaccination and CD4 T cells after COVID-19. One entry per CDR3 protein, called by TCRdb with MiXCR from the PCR reads. The table lists approximately 5,000 distinct CDR3 sequences, around 62% of them singletons. Antigens for these TCRs are unknown. The sample consisted of CD4+ T cells from blood, cultured in vitro. The origin of the receptors is a human donor who had recovered from COVID-19. Both conserved end residues are part of each CDR3. A D gene is named only where the DNA matches it firmly. Clone size is shown for a subset of rows, as once, few, many or a class of expanded clone.

D gene	clone size	V gene	J gene	CDR3 protein	CDR3 DNA
TRBD1	NA	TRBV24-1	TRBJ1-2	CATEGDSQPYGYTF	TGTGCCACCGAAGGGGACAGTCAGCCTTATGGCTACACCTTC
NA	NA	TRBV6-1	TRBJ1-2	CGARSLNYGYTF	TGTGGGGCCCGGTCCTTAAACTATGGCTACACCTTC
NA	NA	TRBV6-1	TRBJ1-2	CASMRGRDYGYTF	TGTGCCAGCATGCGGGGCCGCGACTATGGCTACACCTTC
NA	NA	TRBV20-1	TRBJ1-1	CSARGQGGTEAFF	TGCAGTGCTAGAGGGCAGGGTGGGACTGAAGCTTTCTTT
TRBD1	NA	TRBV20-1	TRBJ2-3	CSVRGTGWRDTQYF	TGCAGTGTACGGGGGACAGGGTGGCGAGATACGCAGTATTTT
NA	once	TRBV6-1	TRBJ1-5	CASSFRGESNQPQHF	TGTGCCAGCAGCTTTCGGGGGGAGAGCAATCAGCCCCAGCATTTT
NA	large	TRBV20-1	TRBJ1-6	CSARDNTVGGSPLHF	TGCAGTGCTAGAGATAACACGGTAGGAGGTTCACCCCTCCACTTT
TRBD1	few	TRBV10-3	TRBJ1-2	CAISPGQGAGGYTF	TGTGCCATCAGTCCGGGACAGGGGGCGGGTGGCTACACCTTC
TRBD1	NA	TRBV7-9	TRBJ1-2	CASSLGTGDYGYTF	TGTGCCAGCAGCTTGGGTACAGGGGATTATGGCTACACCTTC
TRBD1	few	TRBV7-8	TRBJ1-2	CASSTDRAYGYTF	TGTGCCAGCAGCACCGACAGGGCCTATGGCTACACCTTC
NA	NA	TRBV29-1	TRBJ1-5	CSVGHEGQPQHF	TGCAGCGTTGGACACGAAGGACAGCCCCAGCATTTT
NA	NA	TRBV20-1	TRBJ2-7	CSARTPHLPYEQYF	TGCAGTGCTAGAACCCCTCATCTGCCTTATGAGCAGTACTTC
NA	NA	TRBV20-1	TRBJ2-5	CSAAQETQYF	TGCAGTGCTGCGCAAGAGACCCAGTACTTC
TRBD1	few	TRBV7-4	TRBJ1-2	CASPRGQGGYGYTF	TGTGCCAGCCCCCGGGGACAGGGGGGCTATGGCTACACCTTC
NA	NA	TRBV20-1	TRBJ1-5	CSASMGGSNQPQHF	TGCAGTGCTAGTATGGGCGGGAGCAATCAGCCCCAGCATTTT
NA	NA	TRBV5-6	TRBJ1-2	CASSLAGSNYGYTF	TGTGCCAGCAGCTTGGCAGGTTCTAACTATGGCTACACCTTC
NA	NA	TRBV4-3	TRBJ1-2	CASSQEAGRGYTF	TGCGCCAGCAGCCAAGAGGCGGGTCGGGGCTACACCTTC
TRBD1	NA	TRBV20-1	TRBJ1-5	CSARSGTGGQPQHF	TGCAGTGCTAGGAGCGGTACAGGGGGTCAGCCCCAGCATTTT
NA	NA	TRBV30	TRBJ1-2	CACTGGASYGYTF	TGTGCCTGTACCGGAGGGGCAAGCTATGGCTACACCTTC
TRBD1	NA	TRBV6-1	TRBJ1-2	CASSAWTGEGHYTF	TGTGCCAGCAGTGCTTGGACAGGGGAGGGCCACTACACCTTC
NA	few	TRBV20-1	TRBJ2-7	CSARKGQGYEQYF	TGCAGTGCTAGGAAGGGACAAGGCTACGAGCAGTACTTC
NA	NA	TRBV7-8	TRBJ2-7	CASNPKEGNYEQYF	TGTGCCAGCAACCCTAAGGAGGGGAACTACGAGCAGTACTTC
NA	NA	TRBV7-3	TRBJ1-2	CASSPDRPYGYTF	TGTGCCAGCAGTCCCGACAGACCATATGGCTACACCTTC
TRBD1	NA	TRBV28	TRBJ1-2	CASSRQGSNYGYTF	TGTGCCAGCAGCCGACAGGGGTCGAACTATGGCTACACCTTC
NA	NA	TRBV5-4	TRBJ1-5	CASSLGAHEQPQHF	TGTGCCAGCAGCTTGGGGGCCCATGAACAGCCCCAGCATTTT
NA	NA	TRBV6-1	TRBJ2-7	CASMPQEGGVYEQYF	TGTGCCAGCATGCCCCAAGAGGGGGGTGTCTACGAGCAGTACTTC
TRBD2	NA	TRBV6-2/TRBV6-3	TRBJ2-5	CASSSSGTTRETQYF	TGTGCCAGCAGCTCCTCCGGGACTACGAGGGAGACCCAGTACTTC
NA	NA	TRBV25-1	TRBJ1-5	CASSPTGSNQPQHF	TGTGCCAGCAGCCCCACGGGTAGCAATCAGCCCCAGCATTTT
TRBD2	NA	TRBV7-6	TRBJ2-5	CASSQGLAGSETQYF	TGTGCCAGCAGCCAGGGACTAGCGGGGTCAGAGACCCAGTACTTC
TRBD1	NA	TRBV9	TRBJ1-2	CASSVGQGSYGYTF	TGTGCCAGCAGCGTAGGACAGGGGAGCTATGGCTACACCTTC
NA	few	TRBV7-2	TRBJ2-5	CASSLAGPQETQYF	TGTGCCAGCAGCCTGGCGGGACCACAAGAGACCCAGTACTTC
NA	NA	TRBV7-9	TRBJ2-3	CASSRPPDTQYF	TGTGCCAGCAGCCGACCCCCAGATACGCAGTATTTT
NA	NA	TRBV10-3	TRBJ2-7	CAISDPGEGAYEQYF	TGTGCCATCAGTGACCCGGGGGAAGGGGCCTACGAGCAGTACTTC
NA	NA	TRBV7-9	TRBJ1-2	CASSPNYTF	TGTGCCAGCAGCCCCAATTACACCTTC
NA	NA	TRBV20-1	TRBJ1-1	CSAPRVSGSEAFF	TGCAGTGCCCCACGGGTTTCGGGGTCTGAAGCTTTCTTT
NA	few	TRBV15	TRBJ1-2	CATSYPNLRDNYGYTF	TGTGCCACCAGCTACCCCAACCTACGGGACAACTATGGCTACACCTTC
NA	NA	TRBV20-1	TRBJ1-1	CSARSGGQGTEAFF	TGCAGTGCCCGGAGCGGAGGGCAGGGCACTGAAGCTTTCTTT
NA	NA	TRBV7-9	TRBJ1-2	CASSLGDIYGYTF	TGTGCCAGCAGCCTTGGGGACATTTATGGCTACACCTTC
NA	NA	TRBV11-1	TRBJ1-2	CASSLVTVPNYGYTF	TGTGCCAGCAGCTTAGTTACGGTACCGAACTATGGCTACACCTTC
NA	once	TRBV7-2	TRBJ1-2	CASSLTDTYGYTF	TGTGCCAGCAGCTTAACCGATACCTATGGCTACACCTTC
NA	NA	TRBV20-1	TRBJ1-3	CSASEGVRNTIYF	TGCAGTGCTAGTGAGGGGGTTAGAAACACCATATATTTT
NA	once	TRBV5-1	TRBJ2-5	CASSREETQYF	TGCGCCAGCAGCAGGGAAGAGACCCAGTACTTC
NA	few	TRBV20-1	TRBJ1-5	CSARPPGNQPQHF	TGCAGTGCTAGACCCCCAGGGAATCAGCCCCAGCATTTT
TRBD1	few	TRBV20-1	TRBJ2-7	CSARRTGRVEQYF	TGCAGTGCTAGAAGGACAGGAAGGGTCGAGCAGTACTTC
NA	NA	TRBV7-9	TRBJ2-3	CASSWRAGAVDTQYF	TGTGCCAGCAGCTGGAGGGCAGGGGCGGTAGATACGCAGTATTTT
TRBD1	few	TRBV7-6	TRBJ1-6	CASSRGDSRNSPLHF	TGTGCCAGCAGCCGAGGGGACAGTCGTAATTCACCCCTCCACTTT
TRBD1	NA	TRBV5-8	TRBJ1-1	CASSMGQANTEAFF	TGTGCCAGCAGCATGGGACAGGCTAACACTGAAGCTTTCTTT
NA	NA	TRBV7-9	TRBJ1-2	CASSLGQGGNYGYTF	TGTGCCAGCAGCTTAGGGCAGGGAGGTAACTATGGCTACACCTTC
NA	NA	TRBV5-8	TRBJ2-5	CASSLHRFWEETQYF	TGTGCCAGCAGCTTGCACAGATTTTGGGAAGAGACCCAGTACTTC
NA	few	TRBV20-1	TRBJ1-6	CSARPGVSPLHF	TGCAGTGCTAGGCCAGGGGTCTCACCCCTCCACTTT
TRBD1	NA	TRBV20-1	TRBJ2-3	CSATHRGGARTDTQYF	TGCAGTGCTACACACCGAGGGGGCGCTAGGACAGATACGCAGTATTTT
NA	hyperexpanded	TRBV20-1	TRBJ1-2	CSARDVEGYGYTF	TGCAGTGCTAGAGATGTCGAGGGCTATGGCTACACCTTC
TRBD1	NA	TRBV20-1	TRBJ2-5	CSATTGTGDGETQYF	TGCAGTGCGACGACCGGGACAGGGGATGGGGAGACCCAGTACTTC
NA	NA	TRBV24-1	TRBJ1-6	CATSDRTDLYNSPLHF	TGTGCCACCAGTGACCGGACAGACCTCTATAATTCACCCCTCCACTTT
NA	NA	TRBV6-4	TRBJ1-2	CASSDSGENYGYTF	TGTGCCAGCAGTGACTCGGGGGAGAACTATGGCTACACCTTC
TRBD2	NA	TRBV15	TRBJ2-7	CATSRTSGGYEQYF	TGTGCCACCAGCAGGACTAGCGGGGGCTACGAGCAGTACTTC
TRBD1	NA	TRBV10-3	TRBJ1-6	CAIRGQLSLNSPLHF	TGTGCCATCAGGGGACAGTTAAGTCTTAATTCACCCCTCCACTTT
TRBD1	NA	TRBV20-1	TRBJ2-7	CSARARDRGAYEQYF	TGCAGTGCTAGAGCCCGGGACAGGGGAGCGTACGAGCAGTACTTC
TRBD1	NA	TRBV4-1	TRBJ1-2	CASRQGPSWGYGYTF	TGCGCCAGCAGACAGGGGCCATCCTGGGGCTATGGCTACACCTTC
NA	few	TRBV20-1	TRBJ1-2	CSARVGQVYGYTF	TGCAGTGCTAGAGTTGGGCAGGTCTATGGCTACACCTTC